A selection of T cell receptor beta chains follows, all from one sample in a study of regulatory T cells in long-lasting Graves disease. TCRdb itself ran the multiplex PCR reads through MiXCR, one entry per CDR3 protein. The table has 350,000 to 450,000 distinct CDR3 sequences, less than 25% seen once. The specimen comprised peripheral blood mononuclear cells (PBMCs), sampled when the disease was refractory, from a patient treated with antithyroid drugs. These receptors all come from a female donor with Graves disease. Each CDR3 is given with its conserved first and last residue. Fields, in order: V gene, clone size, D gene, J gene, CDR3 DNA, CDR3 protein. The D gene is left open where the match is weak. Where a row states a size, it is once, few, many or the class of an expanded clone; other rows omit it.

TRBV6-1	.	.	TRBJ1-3	TGTGCCAGCAGCCCGCAACCGAGCTCTGGAAACACCATATATTTT	CASSPQPSSGNTIYF
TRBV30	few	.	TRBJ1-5	TGTGCCTGGAGTATAACAGCTATTAATCAGCCCCAGCATTTT	CAWSITAINQPQHF
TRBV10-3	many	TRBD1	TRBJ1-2	TGTGCCATCAGAGACAGGGGGCAAGATGGCTACACCTTC	CAIRDRGQDGYTF
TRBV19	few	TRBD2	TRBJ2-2	TGTGCCAGTAGTGGGGGGGCCGGGGAGCTGTTTTTT	CASSGGAGELFF
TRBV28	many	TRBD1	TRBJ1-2	TGTGCCAGCAGTAATCCGGGACAGGGTAACTATGGCTACACCTTC	CASSNPGQGNYGYTF
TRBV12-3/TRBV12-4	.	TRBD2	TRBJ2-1	TGTGCCAGCAGGTTACTAGCGGGATCCGGGCATGAGCAGTTCTTC	CASRLLAGSGHEQFF
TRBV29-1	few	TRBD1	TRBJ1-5	TGCAGCGTTGAAGATCAACGGGACAGGGAAAGCAATCAGCCCCAGCATTTT	CSVEDQRDRESNQPQHF
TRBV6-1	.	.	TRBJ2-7	TGTGCCAGCAGGGAATTCTCCTACGAGCAGTACTTC	CASREFSYEQYF
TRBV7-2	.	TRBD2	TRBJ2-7	TGTGCCAGCAGGGGAATAGCGGGAGTCGGTGAGCAGTACTTC	CASRGIAGVGEQYF
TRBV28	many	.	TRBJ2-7	TGTGCCAGCAGTTCTCCCGAGGTCCTCGAGCAGTACTTC	CASSSPEVLEQYF
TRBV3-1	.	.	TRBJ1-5	TGTGCCAGCAGCCACTCACAGGGCAATCAGCCCCAGCATTTT	CASSHSQGNQPQHF
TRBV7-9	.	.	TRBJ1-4	TGTGCCAGCAGAGGGTGGACAGCGGGTAATGAAAAACTGTTTTTT	CASRGWTAGNEKLFF
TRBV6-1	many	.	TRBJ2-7	TGTGCCAGCAGTGAAGGAGGACTTAGGGCCCACGAGCAGTACTTC	CASSEGGLRAHEQYF
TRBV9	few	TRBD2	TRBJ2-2	TGTGCCAGCAGCGTAGAGGCGGGAGAATATGGCGGGGAGCTGTTTTTT	CASSVEAGEYGGELFF
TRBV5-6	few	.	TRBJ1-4	TGTGCCAGCAGCTTGGTTGGGGGTGAAAAACTGTTTTTT	CASSLVGGEKLFF
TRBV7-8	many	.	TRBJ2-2	TGTGCCAGCAGCCCTTACACCGGGGAGCTGTTTTTT	CASSPYTGELFF
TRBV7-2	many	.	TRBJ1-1	TGTGCCAGCAGCCCTAGCCTACGAGGGAGCACTGAAGCTTTCTTT	CASSPSLRGSTEAFF
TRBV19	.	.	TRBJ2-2	TGTGCCAGTAGTAGACTATTGGTTGTCGGGGAGCTGTTTTTT	CASSRLLVVGELFF
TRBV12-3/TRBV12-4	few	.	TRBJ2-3	TGTGCCAGCAGTCCCGGGAGTGGTACAGATACGCAGTATTTT	CASSPGSGTDTQYF
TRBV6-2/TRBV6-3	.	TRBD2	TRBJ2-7	TGTGCCAGCAGTTTTGGCGGGAGTGTACACGAGCAGTACTTC	CASSFGGSVHEQYF
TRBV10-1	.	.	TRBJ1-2	TGCGCCAGCAGTGAGTCGGGGGGGCTCGGCTACACCTTC	CASSESGGLGYTF
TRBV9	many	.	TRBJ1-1	TGTGCCAGCAGCGTCGGCCGGTACACTGAAGCTTTCTTT	CASSVGRYTEAFF
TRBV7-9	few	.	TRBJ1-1	TGTGCCAGCAGCGCATCCAAGGAGCCTAACACTGAAGCTTTCTTT	CASSASKEPNTEAFF
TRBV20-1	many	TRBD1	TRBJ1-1	TGCAGTGCTGCCCAGACAGGGGTCGAAGCTTTCTTT	CSAAQTGVEAFF
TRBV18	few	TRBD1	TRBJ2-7	TGTGCCAGCTCACCACTCTCGACAGGGGTGTACTACGAGCAGTACTTC	CASSPLSTGVYYEQYF
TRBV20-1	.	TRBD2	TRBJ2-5	TGCAGTGCTACCGGACTAGCGGGCCCCCAAGAGGGCCAGTACTTC	CSATGLAGPQEGQYF
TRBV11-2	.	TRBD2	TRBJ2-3	TGTGCCAGCAGCTGGGAGGCGGGAGTAGGCACAGATACGCAGTATTTT	CASSWEAGVGTDTQYF
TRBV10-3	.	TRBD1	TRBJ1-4	TGTGCCATCAGGGGACAGGGGAATGAAAAACTGTTTTTT	CAIRGQGNEKLFF
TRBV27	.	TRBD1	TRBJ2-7	TGTGCCAGCAGTTCGATCCTTACAGGGGCCCACGAGCAGTACTTC	CASSSILTGAHEQYF
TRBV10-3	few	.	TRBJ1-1	TGTGCCATCAGTGATCAGACTAAGAACACTGAAGCTTTCTTT	CAISDQTKNTEAFF
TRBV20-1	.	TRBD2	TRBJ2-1	TGCAGTGCTAAAGGTAGCGGGAGTATCGATGAGCAGTTCTTC	CSAKGSGSIDEQFF
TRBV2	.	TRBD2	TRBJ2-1	TGTGCCAGCAGGGGGGGACTAGCGGGATATCGCGATGAGCAGTTCTTC	CASRGGLAGYRDEQFF
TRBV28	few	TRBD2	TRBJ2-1	TGTGCCAGCAGTTTAGGGGACTATGCAAACAATGAGCAGTTCTTC	CASSLGDYANNEQFF
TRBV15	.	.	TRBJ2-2	TGTGCCACCAGCAGAGATTCTAACTTCGGGGAGCTGTTTTTT	CATSRDSNFGELFF
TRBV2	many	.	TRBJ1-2	TGTGCCAGCAGAAAAGACGTAGACTATGGCTACACCTTC	CASRKDVDYGYTF
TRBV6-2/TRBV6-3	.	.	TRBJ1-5	TGTGCCAGCAGACACGGACAGAGCAATCAGCCCCAGCATTTT	CASRHGQSNQPQHF
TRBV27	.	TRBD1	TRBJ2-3	TGTGCCAGCAGTTCACTCGGGACAGGGGCCACAGATACGCAGTATTTT	CASSSLGTGATDTQYF
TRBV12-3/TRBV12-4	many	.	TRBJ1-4	TGTGCCAGCAGTTTTTCGGCAGGGAGCGGTGAAAAACTGTTTTTT	CASSFSAGSGEKLFF
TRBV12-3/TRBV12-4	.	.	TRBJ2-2	TGTGCCAGCAGTATACCCCGGGACACCGGGGAGCTGTTTTTT	CASSIPRDTGELFF
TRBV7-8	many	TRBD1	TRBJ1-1	TGTGCCAGCAGCCCCCGGGACAGGCAGAACACTGAAGCTTTCTTT	CASSPRDRQNTEAFF
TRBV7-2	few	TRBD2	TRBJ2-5	TGTGCCAGCAGTTCCGGGACTAGAGTCAACCAAGAGACCCAGTACTTC	CASSSGTRVNQETQYF
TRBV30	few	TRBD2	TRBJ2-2	TGTGCCTGGATGCCGGGACTAGCGGGTACCGGGGAGCTGTTTTTT	CAWMPGLAGTGELFF
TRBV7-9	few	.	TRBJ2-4	TGTGCCAGCAGCCTCGGGAGAGGGGAGGCCATTCAGTACTTC	CASSLGRGEAIQYF
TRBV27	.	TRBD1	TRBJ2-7	TGTGCCAGCAGAACCCCAGGGGGCTACGAGCAGTACTTC	CASRTPGGYEQYF
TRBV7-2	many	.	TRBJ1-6	TGTGCCAGCAGCTTAAGTCAGTGGAATTCACCCCTCCACTTT	CASSLSQWNSPLHF
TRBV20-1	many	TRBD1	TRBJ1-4	TGCAGTGCTAGAGATACCCGGGACAGGCCAGAAAAACTGTTTTTT	CSARDTRDRPEKLFF
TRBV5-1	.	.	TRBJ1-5	TGCGCCAGCAGCCCTAGGGGAGACACAAATCAGCCCCAGCATTTT	CASSPRGDTNQPQHF
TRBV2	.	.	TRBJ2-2	TGTGCCAGCAGTCAGGACCCCGGGACCCGAGAGCTGTTTTTT	CASSQDPGTRELFF
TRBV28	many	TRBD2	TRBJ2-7	TGTGCCAGCAGTCGGGGGGTGGTGGACTACGAGCAGTACTTC	CASSRGVVDYEQYF
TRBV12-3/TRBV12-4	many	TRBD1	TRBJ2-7	TGTGCCAGCAGTTTAGCGCTGGGACAGGGGTATCACGAGCAGTACTTC	CASSLALGQGYHEQYF